These 9 T cell receptor beta chains were sequenced from one sample in a study of Ad26.COV2.S vaccination and SARS-CoV-2 variants. Libraries were prepared by immunoSEQ multiplex PCR; TCRdb keeps only in-frame clonotypes and omits some of them. The data hold fewer than 150,000 clones, with 80% to 90% observed a single time. The source material was peripheral blood, sampled after recovery from COVID-19. The origin of the receptors is a human donor who had recovered from COVID-19.

J is TRBJ1-1 and V is TRBV6-5; D unresolved. Germline CDR1 MNHEY, CDR2 SVGAGI. The germline V and J ends were trimmed by 6 bases and 0 bases, with 11 bases remaining between them. The CDR3 totals 14 residues. The DNA for the CDR3 is TGTGCCAGCAGCCTACGGGAAATGAACACTGAAGCTTTCTTT. Its protein is CASSLREMNTEAFF.

This chain uses TRBV6-6 with TRBJ1-5; a possible D gene is TRBD1 (5 bases). The ends were cut back, 7 bases at V and 5 bases at J, with 18 bases in the middle. CDR3 size: 15 residues. Looked up from germline, CDR1 is MNHNY and CDR2 is SVGAGI (reference sequence). This CDR3 is CASTIREGPDQPQHF. CDR3 DNA: TGTGCCAGCACCATTAGGGAGGGACCAGATCAGCCCCAGCATTTT.

The CDR3 nucleotides read TGTGCCAGTAGTCCAGGGGGACTCCAGGAGCAGTACTTC. It is translated as CASSPGGLQEQYF. The J gene is TRBJ2-7, the V gene TRBV19; the D gene is possibly TRBD1 (7 bases). Germline assignment: CDR1 LNHDA and CDR2 SQIVND (reference sequence). Trimming cost V 5 bases and J 7 bases, with 15 bases left between them. This CDR3 contains 13 residues.

The J gene is TRBJ2-3, the V gene TRBV5-1; no clear D gene. Trimming shortened V by 0 bases and J by 2 bases, and 13 bases separated the two germline ends. The CDR3 has 16 amino acids. The germline CDR1 and CDR2 sequences are SGHRS and YFSETQ. As DNA, the CDR3 is TGCGCCAGCAGCTTGGGGGCCAGTCTTCACACAGATACGCAGTATTTT. Translated: CASSLGASLHTDTQYF.

The chain has TRBV29-1 and TRBJ1-2; 7 nucleotides line up with TRBD1. Per the germline V gene, CDR1 is SQVTM and CDR2 is ANQGSEA. The CDR3 covers 14 residues. J gave up 2 bases and V 6 bases, and 9 bases lay outside the gene matches. CDR3 coding DNA: TGCAGCGTAGGTGACAGGGCAGGAAACTATGGCTACACCTTC. As protein: CSVGDRAGNYGYTF. Looking up the rest from reference TRBV29-1 and TRBJ1-2 gives the full variable domain: SAVISQKPSRDICQRGTSLTIQCQVDSQVTMMFWYRQQPGQSLTLIATANQGSEATYESGFVIDKFPISRPNLTFSTLTVSNMSPEDSSIYLCSVGDRAGNYGYTFGSGTRLTVV.

The V and J genes are TRBV10-3 and TRBJ2-1, with 8 bases matching TRBD2. Germline V gene lookup returns CDR1 ENHRY and CDR2 SYGVKD. V gave up 0 bases and J gave up 4 bases; unmatched junction bases: 8. The CDR3 consists of 17 residues. CDR3 sequence (DNA): TGTGCCATCAGTGAGTCAGTGAGCGGGGGCCTATACAATGAGCAGTTCTTC. This translates into CAISESVSGGLYNEQFF.

The chain is built from TRBV3-1 (or the pseudogene TRBV3-2) and TRBJ1-2, with D possibly matching TRBD1 (5 bases). Trimming left V 4 bases short and J 4 bases short, with 10 bases between. Germline V gene lookup returns CDR1 LGHDT and CDR2 YNNKEL (reference sequence). The length of the CDR3 is 13 residues. CDR3 amino acids: CASSRQRAYGYTF. The CDR3 bases are TGTGCCAGCAGCCGACAGCGGGCCTATGGCTACACCTTC.

V is TRBV5-4 and J is TRBJ2-7; TRBD2 matches 7 bases. Germline V gene data show CDR1 as SGHNT and CDR2 as YYREEE (reference sequence). There are 15 residues in the CDR3. V lost 2 bases, J lost 7 bases, and 12 bases stayed unmatched. The CDR3 spells CASSFPAGGFEEQYF. The CDR3 DNA sequence: TGTGCCAGCAGCTTTCCAGCCGGGGGGTTTGAGGAGCAGTACTTC.

This sequence joins TRBV28 and TRBJ1-6, with 7 bases fitting TRBD1. Looked up from germline, CDR1 is MDHEN and CDR2 is SYDVKM. CDR3 length equals 14 residues. The V and J ends lost 6 bases and 6 bases, in that order; junction bases with no gene match: 5. The CDR3 nucleotides read TGTGCCAGCAGACGAGGGACAGTTAATTCACCCCTCCACTTT. Translated: CASRRGTVNSPLHF.